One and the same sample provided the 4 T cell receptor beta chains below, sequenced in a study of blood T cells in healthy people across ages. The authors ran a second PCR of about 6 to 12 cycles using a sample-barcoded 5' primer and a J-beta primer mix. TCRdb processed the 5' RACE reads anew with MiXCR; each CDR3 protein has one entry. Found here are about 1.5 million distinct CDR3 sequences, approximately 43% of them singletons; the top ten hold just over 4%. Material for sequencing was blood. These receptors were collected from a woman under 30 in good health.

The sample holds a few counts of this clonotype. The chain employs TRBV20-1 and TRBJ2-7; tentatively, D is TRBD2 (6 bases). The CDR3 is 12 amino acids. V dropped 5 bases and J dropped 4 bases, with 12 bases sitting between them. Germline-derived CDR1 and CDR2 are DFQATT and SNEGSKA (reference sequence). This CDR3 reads CSASRGRYEQYF. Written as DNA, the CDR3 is TGCAGTGCTTCCCGGGGGAGGTACGAGCAGTACTTC.

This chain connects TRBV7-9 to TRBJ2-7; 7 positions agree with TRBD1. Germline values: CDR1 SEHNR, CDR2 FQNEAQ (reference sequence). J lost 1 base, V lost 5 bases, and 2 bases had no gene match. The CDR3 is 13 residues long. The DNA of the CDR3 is TGTGCCAGCAGCGGACAGGATTCCTACGAGCAGTACTTC. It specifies CASSGQDSYEQYF.

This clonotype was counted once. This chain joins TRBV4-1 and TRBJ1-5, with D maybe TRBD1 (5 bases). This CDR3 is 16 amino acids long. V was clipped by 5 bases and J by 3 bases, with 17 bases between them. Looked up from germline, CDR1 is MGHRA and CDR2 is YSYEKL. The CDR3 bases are TGCGCCAGCAGCACAGGACGGGGAATAGCCAATCAGCCCCAGCATTTT. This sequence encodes CASSTGRGIANQPQHF.

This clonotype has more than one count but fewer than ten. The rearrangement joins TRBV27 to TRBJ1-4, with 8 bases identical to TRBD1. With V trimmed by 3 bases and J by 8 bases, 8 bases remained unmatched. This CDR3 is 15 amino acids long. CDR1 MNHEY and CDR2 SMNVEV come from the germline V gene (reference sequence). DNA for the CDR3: TGTGCCAGCAGTTTGCTGGCAGGGGGCAGGGAAAAACTGTTTTTT. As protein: CASSLLAGGREKLFF.